These 19 T cell receptor beta chains share one sample of origin, sequenced in a study of human thymus T cells. Clones were sequenced by immunoSEQ multiplex PCR, and TCRdb holds only the in-frame ones, with some missing. Here the sample spans some 44,000 clones, more than 85% being singletons. The sample was blood. The receptor source for this set is a girl under three years old with a congenital heart defect but otherwise immunologically healthy.

The gene calls are TRBV2 and TRBJ2-3; 8 positions match TRBD2. V gave up 10 bases and J gave up 2 bases; unmatched junction bases: 11. The CDR3 runs to 15 residues. Looked up from germline, CDR1 is SNHLY and CDR2 is FYNNEI. Written as DNA, the CDR3 is TGTGCCACCTCCGAAGGGGGACTAGACACAGATACGCAGTATTTT. It codes for CATSEGGLDTDTQYF.

The J gene is TRBJ2-1, the V gene TRBV18, with D possibly matching TRBD1 (5 bases). Trimming shortened V by 3 bases and J by 3 bases, and 12 bases separated the two germline ends. The CDR3 runs to 15 residues. Looked up from germline, CDR1 is KGHSH and CDR2 is LQKENI. Here the CDR3 DNA reads TGTGCCAGCTCACCGGGGCAGGGATTCTACAATGAGCAGTTCTTC. It translates to CASSPGQGFYNEQFF.

The chain recombines TRBV28 with TRBJ2-5, with TRBD2 matching over 12 bases. Germline V gene data show CDR1 as MDHEN and CDR2 as SYDVKM. This CDR3 is 15 amino acids long. V shed 6 bases and J 5 bases; nucleotides not matched to a gene: 7. CDR3 DNA sequence: TGTGCCAGCAGCCCGCCGGGACTAGCGGGTGAGACCCAGTACTTC. Translation gives CASSPPGLAGETQYF. The complete variable domain, with remaining parts taken from reference TRBV28 and TRBJ2-5, reads DVKVTQSSRYLVKRTGEKVFLECVQDMDHENMFWYRQDPGLGLRLIYFSYDVKMKEKGDIPEGYSVSREKKERFSLILESASTNQTSMYLCASSPPGLAGETQYFGPGTRLLVL.

The CDR3 DNA reads TGTGCCAGCAGCTTAGCTGCCGGGACTCAGCGGAGGGAGACCCAGTACTTC. The encoded protein is CASSLAAGTQRRETQYF. The chain employs TRBV7-2 and TRBJ2-5, with D possibly TRBD2 on 6 matching bases. The germline V and J ends were trimmed by 0 bases and 5 bases, with 19 bases remaining between them. CDR1 is SGHTA, CDR2 FQGNSA, per germline. This CDR3 region has 17 residues.

The rearrangement joins TRBV5-4 to TRBJ2-3; TRBD2 aligns across 9 bases. The germline CDR1 and CDR2 sequences are SGHNT and YYREEE (reference sequence). The V and J ends lost 4 bases and 7 bases, in that order; junction bases with no gene match: 7. This CDR3 region has 14 residues. CDR3 sequence reads: CASSVPSGDYTQYF. The CDR3 nucleotides are TGTGCCAGCAGCGTTCCTAGCGGGGATTATACGCAGTATTTT.

The chain has TRBV28 and TRBJ1-2, with 8 bases lining up with TRBD1. The V segment lost 1 base and the J segment 2 bases; nucleotides outside the gene matches: 3. Germline V gene data show CDR1 as MDHEN and CDR2 as SYDVKM. The CDR3 is 15 amino acids. CDR3 nucleotide sequence: TGTGCCAGCAGTTTATACAGGGGGGTAAACTATGGCTACACCTTC. Translating gives CASSLYRGVNYGYTF.

This chain joins TRBV10-3 and TRBJ2-5, with D perhaps TRBD1 (5 bases). Trimming took 1 base from V and 5 from J, leaving 14 bases between them. The CDR3 length is 15 residues. Germline CDR1 and CDR2: ENHRY and SYGVKD. The DNA of the CDR3 is TGTGCCATCAGTGAGTACTCAGGGTCCCGGGAGACCCAGTACTTC. Encoded protein: CAISEYSGSRETQYF.

In this sample, this clone turned up a few times. The chain links TRBV28 to TRBJ1-1; D gene ambiguous. This CDR3 spans 13 amino acids. V was trimmed by 4 bases and J by 1 base, leaving 7 bases between them. Germline V gives CDR1 MDHEN, CDR2 SYDVKM. Here the CDR3 reads CASSWMTNTEAFF. The CDR3 coding sequence is TGTGCCAGCAGTTGGATGACGAACACTGAAGCTTTCTTT.

The chain carries TRBV10-3 and TRBJ1-4; D is uncertain. V was cut by 0 bases and J by 7 bases, with 15 bases left in between. This CDR3 is 16 amino acids long. Germline V gene lookup returns CDR1 ENHRY and CDR2 SYGVKD. In DNA form, the CDR3 reads TGTGCCATCAGTGAGTCTGTGCCAGCCCCTACTGAAAAACTGTTTTTT. Residues: CAISESVPAPTEKLFF.

The V gene is TRBV7-9, the J gene TRBJ2-5; D not certain. CDR3 length equals 14 residues. Deletions cut 0 bases from V and 1 base from J, with 6 bases between. Germline loops: CDR1 SEHNR, CDR2 FQNEAQ (reference sequence). The CDR3 is CASSLASSQETQYF. The CDR3 nucleotides read TGTGCCAGCAGCTTAGCTAGTTCCCAAGAGACCCAGTACTTC.

The DNA for the CDR3 is TGTGCCAGCAGCTTAGGAACTAGCGGGACCTACGAGCAGTACTTC. It codes for CASSLGTSGTYEQYF. V gene TRBV7-9 combines with J gene TRBJ2-7; TRBD2 aligns across 10 bases. The CDR3 contains 15 residues. V lost 1 base and J lost 2; bases outside the gene matches: 2. The germline V gene has CDR1 SEHNR and CDR2 FQNEAQ (reference sequence).

The V call is TRBV6-6, the J call TRBJ1-1; perhaps TRBD1 as D (5 bases). CDR1 is MNHNY and CDR2 is SVGAGI in the germline V gene (reference sequence). This CDR3 is 14 amino acids long. Between the trimmed V and J ends, which lost 6 bases and 11 bases, there was a span of 22 bases. Here the CDR3 reads CASSRDSGLPGAFF. CDR3 nucleotides: TGTGCCAGCAGCCGAGACAGCGGGCTACCCGGCGCTTTCTTT.

The rearrangement joins TRBV14 to TRBJ2-7; 8 bases are a match to TRBD1. This CDR3 has 15 amino acids. V trimming: 1 base; J trimming: 3 bases; junction bases outside the gene matches: 5. Germline V lookup: CDR1 SGHDN, CDR2 FVKESK. CDR3 loop: CASSQGTGTFYEQYF. DNA for the CDR3: TGTGCCAGCAGCCAAGGGACAGGGACCTTCTACGAGCAGTACTTC. Full variable domain (outside the CDR3, taken from reference TRBV14 and TRBJ2-7): EAGVTQFPSHSVIEKGQTVTLRCDPISGHDNLYWYRRVMGKEIKFLLHFVKESKQDESGMPNNRFLAERTGGTYSTLKVQPAELEDSGVYFCASSQGTGTFYEQYFGPGTRLTVT.

This CDR3 reads CASRRDRATEAFF. The CDR3 DNA follows: TGTGCCAGTCGTAGGGACAGGGCCACTGAAGCTTTCTTT. This rearrangement joins TRBV19 to TRBJ1-1; 9 bases map to TRBD1. CDR3 length equals 13 residues. V shed 8 bases and J 4 bases; nucleotides not matched to a gene: 5. Germline values: CDR1 LNHDA, CDR2 SQIVND (reference sequence). The full variable domain, completed using reference TRBV19 and TRBJ1-1, is DGGITQSPKYLFRKEGQNVTLSCEQNLNHDAMYWYRQDPGQGLRLIYYSQIVNDFQKGDIAEGYSVSREKKESFPLTVTSAQKNPTAFYLCASRRDRATEAFFGQGTRLTVV.

This chain connects TRBV7-8 to TRBJ1-5; D is possibly TRBD1 (5 bases). Trimming took 3 bases from V and 5 from J, leaving 14 bases between them. This CDR3 contains 15 residues. Germline loops: CDR1 SGHVS, CDR2 FQNEAQ. The CDR3: CASSLGGTVDQPQHF. For the CDR3, the DNA is TGTGCCAGCAGCTTGGGGGGGACGGTCGATCAGCCCCAGCATTTT.

This clone was seen more than once but under ten times. The rearrangement links TRBV7-9 to TRBJ2-1, with 12 bases matching TRBD2. The CDR3 is made up of 17 amino acids. Losses at the gene ends were 4 bases for V and 12 bases for J; bases not matched to a gene: 16. Per germline, CDR1 SEHNR and CDR2 FQNEAQ (reference sequence). The DNA of the CDR3 is TGTGCCAGCAGCTCTCCGGGACTAGCGGGTTCCAAGACGGGGCAGTTCTTC. The encoded protein is CASSSPGLAGSKTGQFF.

The rearrangement uses TRBV5-1 and TRBJ2-2; D perhaps matches TRBD1 (5 bases). The V and J ends lost 5 bases and 5 bases respectively, with 19 bases between them. This CDR3 has 16 amino acids. The germline gives CDR1 SGHRS, CDR2 YFSETQ. This chain's CDR3 is CASRPDIRQGTGELFF. CDR3 DNA: TGCGCCAGCAGGCCGGACATACGCCAGGGAACCGGGGAGCTGTTTTTT. Together with reference TRBV5-1 and TRBJ2-2, the CDR3 gives the full variable domain: KAGVTQTPRYLIKTRGQQVTLSCSPISGHRSVSWYQQTPGQGLQFLFEYFSETQRNKGNFPGRFSGRQFSNSRSEMNVSTLELGDSALYLCASRPDIRQGTGELFFGEGSRLTVL.

The rearrangement links TRBV5-4 to TRBJ2-1; D may be TRBD1 or TRBD2 (5 bases each). CDR1 is SGHNT and CDR2 is YYREEE in the germline V gene (reference sequence). The CDR3 sequence is 14 residues long. V shed 2 bases and J shed 1 base, with 7 bases lying between them. This chain's CDR3 is CASSFRESYNEQFF. CDR3 DNA: TGTGCCAGCAGCTTCAGGGAGTCCTACAATGAGCAGTTCTTC.

V and J are TRBV2 and TRBJ2-2; a weak D match, TRBD1 (6 bases). Germline V lookup: CDR1 SNHLY, CDR2 FYNNEI. This CDR3 is built from 13 residues. V lost 5 bases and J 5 bases, leaving 9 bases between the germline ends. CDR3 DNA sequence: TGTGCCAGCAGTCCGCAGGGGACCGGGGAGCTGTTTTTT. Translation gives CASSPQGTGELFF.